These T cell receptor beta chains were read from a single sample in a study of blood T cell repertoires in COVID-19. The assay was immunoSEQ multiplex PCR, and TCRdb's table has in-frame clones only and misses some. This table holds roughly 92,000 clones, around 90% found once. Sequenced sample: peripheral blood. The receptors shown here come from a woman aged 80 or over with active or convalescent COVID-19. Both conserved end residues are part of each CDR3. Each record gives: CDR3 protein, J gene, V gene.

CDR3 protein: CASSFRPAGADTQYF
J gene: TRBJ2-3
V gene: TRBV5-4

CDR3 protein: CASSFEDSRPETQYF
J gene: TRBJ2-5
V gene: TRBV28

CDR3 protein: CASSSIGLGRAEAFF
J gene: TRBJ1-1
V gene: TRBV27

CDR3 protein: CASSPGNRGYNEKLFF
J gene: TRBJ1-4
V gene: TRBV14

CDR3 protein: CASSLVQGVEQYF
J gene: TRBJ2-7
V gene: TRBV7-6

CDR3 protein: CATSEAGKDNQPQHF
J gene: TRBJ1-5
V gene: TRBV24-1

CDR3 protein: CASRSTSGTTEAFF
J gene: TRBJ1-1
V gene: TRBV4-1

CDR3 protein: CASSQEVAREQFF
J gene: TRBJ2-1
V gene: TRBV4-3

CDR3 protein: CASGYRNSPLHF
J gene: TRBJ1-6
V gene: TRBV27

CDR3 protein: CASSGLPRSYEQYF
J gene: TRBJ2-7
V gene: TRBV28

CDR3 protein: CASSSGQPGGPEAFF
J gene: TRBJ1-1
V gene: TRBV28

CDR3 protein: CASSIRPGSNQPQHF
J gene: TRBJ1-5
V gene: TRBV27

CDR3 protein: CASSVGGLPYNEQFF
J gene: TRBJ2-1
V gene: TRBV9

CDR3 protein: CASSLETGGPYEQYF
J gene: TRBJ2-7
V gene: TRBV28

CDR3 protein: CASSSDRTVTEAFF
J gene: TRBJ1-1
V gene: TRBV5-1

CDR3 protein: CASSQEGGGSTEAFF
J gene: TRBJ1-1
V gene: TRBV4-1

CDR3 protein: CASSLSGPGAEAFF
J gene: TRBJ1-1
V gene: TRBV28

CDR3 protein: CASSDPGQGLRNEQFF
J gene: TRBJ2-1
V gene: TRBV11-2

CDR3 protein: CASRQAGLIYNEQFF
J gene: TRBJ2-1
V gene: TRBV2

CDR3 protein: CASSLLAGSTDTQYF
J gene: TRBJ2-3
V gene: TRBV11-2

CDR3 protein: CASSFTSGSYEQYF
J gene: TRBJ2-7
V gene: TRBV5-1

CDR3 protein: CSVGGARGGIHEQYF
J gene: TRBJ2-7
V gene: TRBV29-1

CDR3 protein: CASSPPGQRKEKLFF
J gene: TRBJ1-4
V gene: TRBV18

CDR3 protein: CASTRDLAYNEQFF
J gene: TRBJ2-1
V gene: TRBV5-1

CDR3 protein: CAISSSGSNEQFF
J gene: TRBJ2-1
V gene: TRBV10-3

CDR3 protein: CASSLFGTPPYEQYF
J gene: TRBJ2-7
V gene: TRBV7-3